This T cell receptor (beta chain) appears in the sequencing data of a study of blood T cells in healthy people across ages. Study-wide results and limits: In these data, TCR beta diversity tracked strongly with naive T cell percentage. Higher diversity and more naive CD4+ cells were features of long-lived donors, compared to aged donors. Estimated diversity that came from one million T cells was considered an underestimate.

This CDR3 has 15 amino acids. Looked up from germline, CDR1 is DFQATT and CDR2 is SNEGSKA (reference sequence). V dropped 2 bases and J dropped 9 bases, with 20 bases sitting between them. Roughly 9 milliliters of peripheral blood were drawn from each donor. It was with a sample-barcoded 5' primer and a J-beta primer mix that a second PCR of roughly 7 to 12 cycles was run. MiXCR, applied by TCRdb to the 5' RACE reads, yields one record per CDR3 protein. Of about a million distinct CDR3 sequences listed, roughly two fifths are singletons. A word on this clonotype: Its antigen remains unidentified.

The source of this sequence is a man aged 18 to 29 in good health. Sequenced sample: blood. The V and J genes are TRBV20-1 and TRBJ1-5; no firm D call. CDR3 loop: CSARPPGLLKGPQHF. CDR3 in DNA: TGCAGTGCTAGACCACCGGGCCTTCTAAAAGGGCCCCAGCATTTT.